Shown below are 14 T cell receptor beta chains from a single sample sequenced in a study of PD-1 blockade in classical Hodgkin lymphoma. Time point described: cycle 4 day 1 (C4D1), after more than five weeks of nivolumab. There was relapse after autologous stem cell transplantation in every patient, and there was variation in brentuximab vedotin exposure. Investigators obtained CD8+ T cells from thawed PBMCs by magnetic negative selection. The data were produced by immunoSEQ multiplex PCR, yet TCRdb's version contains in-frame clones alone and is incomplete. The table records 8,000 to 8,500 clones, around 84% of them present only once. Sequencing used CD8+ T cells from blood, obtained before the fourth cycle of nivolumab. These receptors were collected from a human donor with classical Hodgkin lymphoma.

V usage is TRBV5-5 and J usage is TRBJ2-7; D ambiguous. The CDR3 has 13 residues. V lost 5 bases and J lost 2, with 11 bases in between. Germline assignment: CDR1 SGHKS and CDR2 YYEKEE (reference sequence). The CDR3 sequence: CASRGNFPYEQYF. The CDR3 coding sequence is TGTGCCAGCAGAGGAAACTTCCCCTACGAGCAGTACTTC.

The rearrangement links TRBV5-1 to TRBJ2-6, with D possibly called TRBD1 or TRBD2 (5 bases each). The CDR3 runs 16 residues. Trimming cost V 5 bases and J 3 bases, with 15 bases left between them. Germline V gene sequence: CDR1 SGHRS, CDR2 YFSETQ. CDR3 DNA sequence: TGCGCCAGCAGGGAGGCACAGGAAATTGGGGCCAACGTCCTGACTTTC. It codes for CASREAQEIGANVLTF.

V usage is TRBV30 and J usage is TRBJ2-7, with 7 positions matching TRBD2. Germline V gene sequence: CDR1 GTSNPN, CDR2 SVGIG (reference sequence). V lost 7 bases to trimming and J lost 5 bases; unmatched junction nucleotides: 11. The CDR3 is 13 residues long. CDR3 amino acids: CASHWGGVNEQYF. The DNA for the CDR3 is TGTGCCTCCCATTGGGGGGGGGTAAACGAGCAGTACTTC.

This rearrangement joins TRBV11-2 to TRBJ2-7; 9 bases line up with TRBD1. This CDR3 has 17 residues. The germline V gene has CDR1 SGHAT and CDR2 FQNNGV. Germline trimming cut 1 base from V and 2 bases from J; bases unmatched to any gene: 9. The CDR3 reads CASSLVGGTGPTYEQYF. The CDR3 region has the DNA TGTGCCAGCAGCTTAGTCGGCGGGACAGGGCCGACCTACGAGCAGTACTTC.

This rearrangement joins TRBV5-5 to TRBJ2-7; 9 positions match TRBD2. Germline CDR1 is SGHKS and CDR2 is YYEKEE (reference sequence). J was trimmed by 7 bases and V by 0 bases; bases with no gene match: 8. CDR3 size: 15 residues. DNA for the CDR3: TGTGCCAGCAGCTTGGAAGCGGGGGGCTTTGGGGAGCAGTACTTC. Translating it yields CASSLEAGGFGEQYF.

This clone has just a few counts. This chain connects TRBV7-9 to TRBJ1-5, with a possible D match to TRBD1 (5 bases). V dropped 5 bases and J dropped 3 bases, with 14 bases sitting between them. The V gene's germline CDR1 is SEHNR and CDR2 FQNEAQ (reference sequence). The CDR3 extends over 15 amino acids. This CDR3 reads CASSPIGAVNQPQHF. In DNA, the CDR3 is TGTGCCAGCAGCCCCATAGGGGCGGTCAATCAGCCCCAGCATTTT.

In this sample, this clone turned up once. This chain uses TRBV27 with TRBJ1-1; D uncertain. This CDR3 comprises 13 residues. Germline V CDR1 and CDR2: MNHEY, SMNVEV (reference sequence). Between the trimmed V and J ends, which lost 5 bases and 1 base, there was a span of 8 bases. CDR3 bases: TGTGCCAGCAGTAATATAAAGAACACTGAAGCTTTCTTT. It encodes CASSNIKNTEAFF.

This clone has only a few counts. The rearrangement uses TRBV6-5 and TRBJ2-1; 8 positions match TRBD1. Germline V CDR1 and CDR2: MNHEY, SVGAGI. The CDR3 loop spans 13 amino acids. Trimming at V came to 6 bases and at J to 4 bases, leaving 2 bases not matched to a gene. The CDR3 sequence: CASRRQGYNEQFF. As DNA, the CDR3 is TGTGCCAGCAGACGACAGGGGTACAATGAGCAGTTCTTC.

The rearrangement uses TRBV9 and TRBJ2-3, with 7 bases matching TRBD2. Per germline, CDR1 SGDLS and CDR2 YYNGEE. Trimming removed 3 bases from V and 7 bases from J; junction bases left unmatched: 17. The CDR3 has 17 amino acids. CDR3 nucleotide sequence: TGTGCCAGCAGCGAGAAATCCGAGGGTCTAGCGGCTTATACGCAGTATTTT. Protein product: CASSEKSEGLAAYTQYF.

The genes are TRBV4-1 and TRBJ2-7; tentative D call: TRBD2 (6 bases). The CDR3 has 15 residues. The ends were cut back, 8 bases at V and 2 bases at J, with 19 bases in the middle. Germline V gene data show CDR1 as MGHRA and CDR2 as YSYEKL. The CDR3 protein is CASSQVGGPAYEQYF. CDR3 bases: TGCGCCAGCTCACAGGTAGGAGGGCCCGCCTACGAGCAGTACTTC.

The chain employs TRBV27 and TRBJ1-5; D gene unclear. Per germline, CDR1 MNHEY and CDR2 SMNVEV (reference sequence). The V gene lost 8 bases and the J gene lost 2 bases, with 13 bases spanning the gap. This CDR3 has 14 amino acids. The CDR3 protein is CASSTGGGNQPQHF. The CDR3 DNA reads TGTGCCAGCTCGACCGGTGGAGGCAATCAGCCCCAGCATTTT.

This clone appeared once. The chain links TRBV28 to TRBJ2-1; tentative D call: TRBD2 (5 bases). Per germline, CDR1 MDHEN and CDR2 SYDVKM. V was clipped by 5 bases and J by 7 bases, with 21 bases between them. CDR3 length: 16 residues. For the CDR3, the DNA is TGTGCCAGCAGTCCGGGGTGGTCAGGATTTCAGAATGAGCAGTTCTTC. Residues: CASSPGWSGFQNEQFF.

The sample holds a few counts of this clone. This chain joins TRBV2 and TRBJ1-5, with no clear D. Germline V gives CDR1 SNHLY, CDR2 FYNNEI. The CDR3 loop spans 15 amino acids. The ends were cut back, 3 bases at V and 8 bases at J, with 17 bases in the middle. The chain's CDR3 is CASSDGWQANEPQHF. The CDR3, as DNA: TGTGCCAGCAGTGACGGGTGGCAGGCGAATGAGCCCCAGCATTTT.

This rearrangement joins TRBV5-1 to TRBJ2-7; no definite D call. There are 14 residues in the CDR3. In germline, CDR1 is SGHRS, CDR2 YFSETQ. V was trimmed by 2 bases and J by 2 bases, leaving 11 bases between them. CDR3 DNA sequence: TGCGCCAGCAGCTTAAAGGGTTGGGCCTACGAGCAGTACTTC. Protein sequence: CASSLKGWAYEQYF.